This passage covers 27 T cell receptor beta chains from one sample sequenced in a study of shared clonotypes between healthy human individuals. TCRdb keeps only in-frame clones here, not all; method: immunoSEQ multiplex PCR. The repertoire holds some 2.1 million clones, with over 85% as singletons. Sequenced sample: naive CD4+ T cells sorted from blood. Subset denoted: CD45RA+ positively selected. The source of these receptors is a man aged 18 to 30 in good health.

The chain has TRBV4-3 and TRBJ2-2; 12 nucleotides match TRBD2. V lost 0 bases and J lost 0; bases outside the gene matches: 2. The V gene's germline CDR1 is LGHNA and CDR2 YSLEER. The CDR3 runs to 18 residues. CDR3 region: CASSQDWTSGANTGELFF. In DNA form, the CDR3 reads TGCGCCAGCAGCCAAGATTGGACTAGCGGGGCGAACACCGGGGAGCTGTTTTTT.

This chain connects TRBV29-1 to TRBJ1-1, with D unresolved. The germline V gene has CDR1 SQVTM and CDR2 ANQGSEA. The CDR3 length is 11 residues. V dropped 4 bases and J dropped 6 bases, with 9 bases sitting between them. The CDR3 loop reads CSVVEVSEAFF. The CDR3 bases are TGCAGCGTTGTAGAGGTTTCTGAAGCTTTCTTT.

This chain uses TRBV6-5 with TRBJ1-5; D is uncertain. Germline V gene data show CDR1 as MNHEY and CDR2 as SVGAGI. V lost 0 bases, J lost 8 bases, and 8 bases lay in between. This CDR3 has 13 residues. The CDR3 sequence: CASSYSGVEPQHF. The CDR3 DNA reads TGTGCCAGCAGTTACTCTGGGGTTGAGCCCCAGCATTTT.

The chain employs TRBV10-2 and TRBJ2-5; D is ambiguous. V dropped 0 bases and J dropped 2 bases, with 7 bases sitting between them. This CDR3 is 14 amino acids long. CDR1 and CDR2 from the germline V gene are WSHSY and SAAADI. CDR3 sequence (DNA): TGCGCCAGCAGTGAGTCCTTGTTTCAAGAGACCCAGTACTTC. Protein product: CASSESLFQETQYF.

This clone was detected once. The rearrangement joins TRBV25-1 to TRBJ2-7; 10 nucleotides align to TRBD1. Germline trimming cut 6 bases from V and 3 bases from J; bases unmatched to any gene: 5. Germline values: CDR1 MGHDK, CDR2 SYGVNS. The CDR3 length is 14 residues. The CDR3 reads CASSGGQGVYEQYF. The CDR3 DNA reads as TGTGCCAGCAGCGGTGGACAGGGGGTCTACGAGCAGTACTTC.

V is TRBV30 and J is TRBJ1-1; TRBD1 might be the D (6 bases). V lost 0 bases and J 4 bases, leaving 12 bases between the germline ends. This CDR3 is built from 14 residues. The germline CDR1 and CDR2 sequences are GTSNPN and SVGIG (reference sequence). In DNA form, the CDR3 reads TGTGCCTGGAGTGTCTCCGGGGGCGTCACTGAAGCTTTCTTT. Its translation is CAWSVSGGVTEAFF.

With regard to this clone: Other DNA sequences in the sample encode the same CDR3. The chain is built from TRBV18 and TRBJ2-7, with TRBD1 matching 8 bases. The germline CDR1 and CDR2 sequences are KGHSH and LQKENI. The CDR3 is 14 residues long. V shed 5 bases, J shed 4 bases, and the junction held 7 bases outside the gene matches. The CDR3 spells CASSGGQGAYEQYF. The CDR3 DNA reads as TGTGCCAGCTCAGGAGGGCAGGGGGCATACGAGCAGTACTTC.

The chain recombines TRBV12-5 with TRBJ1-1; D not resolved. The V and J ends lost 2 bases and 0 bases respectively, with 7 bases between them. Germline-derived CDR1 and CDR2 are LGHNT and FRNRAP. The CDR3 is 14 amino acids. The CDR3 DNA reads TGTGCTAGTGGTTTGACCAACATGAACACTGAAGCTTTCTTT. Translating it yields CASGLTNMNTEAFF. Full variable domain (remainder filled in from reference TRBV12-5 and TRBJ1-1): DARVTQTPRHKVTEMGQEVTMRCQPILGHNTVFWYRQTMMQGLELLAYFRNRAPLDDSGMPKDRFSAEMPDATLATLKIQPSEPRDSAVYFCASGLTNMNTEAFFGQGTRLTVV.

The gene calls are TRBV28 and TRBJ2-4; D perhaps matches TRBD1 (6 bases). Germline CDR1 MDHEN, CDR2 SYDVKM. The V gene lost 4 bases and the J gene lost 0 bases, with 10 bases spanning the gap. The CDR3 has 15 amino acids. In DNA, the CDR3 is TGTGCCAGCAGTTCAGGACAGCTAGCCAAAAACATTCAGTACTTC. Protein: CASSSGQLAKNIQYF.

The chain couples TRBV6-1 to TRBJ2-7; the match to TRBD2 covers 10 bases. The length of the CDR3 is 15 residues. CDR1 is MNHNS and CDR2 is SASEGT in the germline V gene. V lost 6 bases, J lost 7 bases, and 12 bases stayed unmatched. Written as DNA, the CDR3 is TGTGCCAGCAGCGCCGGTCTAGCGGGGGCAGAGGAGCAGTACTTC. It translates to CASSAGLAGAEEQYF.

In its sample, this clone was seen once. The genes are TRBV30 and TRBJ1-4; D is unresolved. In germline, CDR1 is GTSNPN, CDR2 SVGIG (reference sequence). The CDR3 totals 12 residues. The CDR3 spells CARAATNEKLFF. The CDR3 DNA is TGTGCGCGAGCGGCAACTAATGAAAAACTGTTTTTT.

This clone was seen at least ten times. V is TRBV6-5 and J is TRBJ1-6; a weak D match, TRBD1 (6 bases). This CDR3 spans 15 amino acids. V was clipped by 2 bases and J by 7 bases, with 12 bases between them. Germline V gene data show CDR1 as MNHEY and CDR2 as SVGAGI. CDR3 sequence: CASSYGRGGNSPLHF. The CDR3 nucleotides read TGTGCCAGCAGTTACGGCAGGGGAGGGAATTCACCCCTCCACTTT.

The gene calls are TRBV28 and TRBJ1-5; tentatively, D is TRBD1 (6 bases). The V and J ends lost 3 bases and 4 bases respectively, with 13 bases between them. The CDR3 has 15 residues. Germline V gene lookup returns CDR1 MDHEN and CDR2 SYDVKM. The chain's CDR3 is CASSLIQGGNQPQHF. CDR3 in DNA: TGTGCCAGCAGTTTGATACAGGGAGGAAATCAGCCCCAGCATTTT.

This rearrangement joins TRBV28 to TRBJ2-5; 8 nucleotides match TRBD1. The CDR3 is 15 amino acids. Losses at the gene ends were 7 bases for V and 5 bases for J; bases not matched to a gene: 12. CDR1 and CDR2 from the germline V gene are MDHEN and SYDVKM. This chain's CDR3 is CASNPPRGRWETQYF. The CDR3 DNA follows: TGTGCCAGCAACCCCCCCAGGGGGCGATGGGAGACCCAGTACTTC. Supplemented by reference TRBV28 and TRBJ2-5, the full variable domain reads DVKVTQSSRYLVKRTGEKVFLECVQDMDHENMFWYRQDPGLGLRLIYFSYDVKMKEKGDIPEGYSVSREKKERFSLILESASTNQTSMYLCASNPPRGRWETQYFGPGTRLLVL.

The chain carries TRBV6-6 and TRBJ1-2; no clear D gene. Germline V lookup: CDR1 MNHNY, CDR2 SVGAGI (reference sequence). The V end lost 7 bases, the J end lost 4 bases, and 13 bases lay between the germline ends. The CDR3 sequence is 13 residues long. CDR3 in amino acids: CASISGSLYGYTF. CDR3 nucleotides: TGTGCCAGCATTTCCGGCAGCCTCTATGGCTACACCTTC.

The chain is built from TRBV28 and TRBJ1-2; tentative D call: TRBD1 (5 bases). Trimming cost V 2 bases and J 2 bases, with 9 bases left between them. Germline CDR1 MDHEN, CDR2 SYDVKM. The CDR3 runs to 14 residues. CDR3: CASSLGARNYGYTF. The CDR3 DNA reads TGTGCCAGCAGTTTAGGGGCAAGGAACTATGGCTACACCTTC.

The chain is built from TRBV5-1 and TRBJ2-5; D is tentatively TRBD1 or TRBD2 (6 bases each). Per the germline V gene, CDR1 is SGHRS and CDR2 is YFSETQ. CDR3 length: 16 residues. Trimming removed 4 bases from V and 2 bases from J, with 18 bases in between. In nucleotides, the CDR3 is TGCGCCAGCAGCGGTTTGGGGGGCAGAGAGCAAGAGACCCAGTACTTC. Translation gives CASSGLGGREQETQYF. The full variable domain, completed using reference TRBV5-1 and TRBJ2-5, is KAGVTQTPRYLIKTRGQQVTLSCSPISGHRSVSWYQQTPGQGLQFLFEYFSETQRNKGNFPGRFSGRQFSNSRSEMNVSTLELGDSALYLCASSGLGGREQETQYFGPGTRLLVL.

The V and J genes are TRBV6-5 and TRBJ2-7; TRBD2 is a possible D gene (6 bases). Per germline, CDR1 MNHEY and CDR2 SVGAGI. This CDR3 spans 11 amino acids. V lost 7 bases and J lost 2, with 6 bases in between. The CDR3 reads CASTSAYEQYF. Here the CDR3 DNA reads TGTGCCAGCACTAGCGCCTACGAGCAGTACTTC.

The rearrangement links TRBV4-3 to TRBJ1-2; D unclear. The CDR3 consists of 15 residues. Germline V gene sequence: CDR1 LGHNA, CDR2 YSLEER. The V gene lost 1 base and the J gene lost 4 bases, with 13 bases spanning the gap. The CDR3 DNA reads TGCGCCAGCAGCCAAGGATTTCTCGACGGCTATGGCTACACCTTC. Amino acid sequence: CASSQGFLDGYGYTF.

The chain has TRBV15 and TRBJ2-7; no firm D call. The CDR3 contains 15 residues. Germline V gives CDR1 LNHNV, CDR2 YYDKDF (reference sequence). Trimming cost V 2 bases and J 2 bases, with 13 bases left between them. The CDR3 coding sequence is TGTGCCACCAGCAGAAGCCCCGACACCGCCTACGAGCAGTACTTC. Translation: CATSRSPDTAYEQYF.

The chain carries TRBV18 and TRBJ1-1, with D hard to call. The V gene's germline CDR1 is KGHSH and CDR2 LQKENI. Trimming shortened V by 2 bases and J by 4 bases, and 14 bases separated the two germline ends. CDR3 length equals 15 residues. In DNA, the CDR3 is TGTGCCAGCTCACCAGATCAACGGATTACCACTGAAGCTTTCTTT. This encodes CASSPDQRITTEAFF.

V gene TRBV5-6 combines with J gene TRBJ2-7; D perhaps matches TRBD2 (5 bases). The CDR3 length is 17 residues. Germline V lookup: CDR1 SGHDT, CDR2 YYEEEE. V shed 5 bases and J shed 1 base, with 22 bases lying between them. CDR3 coding DNA: TGTGCCAGCAGTTTCACGGGGATGGGCAGTATATCCTACGAGCAGTACTTC. It specifies CASSFTGMGSISYEQYF.

In regard to this clone: Other DNA sequences of this sample code for an identical CDR3. This CDR3 reads CASSEAGNTIYF. CDR3 nucleotide sequence: TGTGCCAGCAGTGAAGCGGGAAACACCATATATTTT. The V gene is TRBV6-1, the J gene TRBJ1-3, with no clear D. This CDR3 comprises 12 residues. Trimming took 0 bases from V and 4 from J, leaving 1 base between them. Germline values: CDR1 MNHNS, CDR2 SASEGT.

The CDR3 DNA is TGTGCCAGCAGCTCCCAGCCTGGGACAGGGTTTCAGGGCTACACCTTC. Protein product: CASSSQPGTGFQGYTF. The V and J genes are TRBV7-6 and TRBJ1-2, with 9 bases identical to TRBD1. This CDR3 region has 16 residues. Germline CDR1 reads SGHVS; CDR2 reads FNYEAQ. Trimming took 4 bases from V and 8 from J; bases not matched to a gene: 14.

Concerning this clone: Other DNA sequences in the same sample also yield this CDR3. The V call is TRBV7-9, the J call TRBJ1-6; tentative D call: TRBD1 (5 bases). The CDR3 is 14 residues long. The germline V gene encodes CDR1 SEHNR and CDR2 FQNEAQ (reference sequence). Deletions cut 5 bases from V and 5 bases from J, with 10 bases between. The CDR3 bases are TGTGCCAGCAGCCCAGACAGTAATAATTCACCCCTCCACTTT. It yields the protein CASSPDSNNSPLHF. The full variable domain, with the rest looked up from reference TRBV7-9 and TRBJ1-6, is DTGVSQNPRHKITKRGQNVTFRCDPISEHNRLYWYRQTLGQGPEFLTYFQNEAQLEKSRLLSDRFSAERPKGSFSTLEIQRTEQGDSAMYLCASSPDSNNSPLHFGNGTRLTVT.

This chain connects TRBV7-9 to TRBJ2-4, with a tentative D call TRBD1 (6 bases). CDR3 length: 19 amino acids. Germline V gene sequence: CDR1 SEHNR, CDR2 FQNEAQ (reference sequence). Trimming shortened V by 0 bases and J by 0 bases, and 18 bases separated the two germline ends. The CDR3 is CASSLALGQPVEAKNIQYF. The DNA of the CDR3 is TGTGCCAGCAGCTTAGCCCTGGGACAACCGGTTGAAGCCAAAAACATTCAGTACTTC.

The chain joins TRBV7-8 to TRBJ1-2; D unclear. V dropped 3 bases and J dropped 4 bases, with 9 bases sitting between them. Per the germline V gene, CDR1 is SGHVS and CDR2 is FQNEAQ. The CDR3 covers 13 residues. The DNA of the CDR3 is TGTGCCAGCAGCTTTGAAGTGGCCTATGGCTACACCTTC. It is translated as CASSFEVAYGYTF.